This T cell receptor (beta chain) was retrieved from a study of blood T cell repertoires in COVID-19. Looking at the study overall: Donors in the United States, Italy and Spain gave samples during acute or convalescent COVID-19. From T cells, B-cell-depleted T cells, or PBMCs came the material, which was cDNA or gDNA.

The CDR3 spans 13 residues. Germline CDR1 is SQVTM and CDR2 is ANQGSEA. V lost 2 bases and J lost 5, with 12 bases in between. It was within 2 weeks before study entry that exposed participants met a COVID-19 case. This clone was seen once. Using immunoSEQ multiplex PCR, the repertoire was profiled, and TCRdb retains in-frame clones only, with some absent. The sample consists of 200,000 to 250,000 clones, around nine tenths of them appearing once. Sequencing was performed on PBMCs or T cells enriched from blood (not recorded which). This rearrangement joins TRBV29-1 to TRBJ1-1; no definite D call. The sequence derives from a woman between 25 and 40 years old who had been exposed to COVID-19. In DNA form, the CDR3 reads TGCAGCGTTGAAAGAGGAAGTAAAACTGAAGCTTTCTTT. Its translation is CSVERGSKTEAFF.